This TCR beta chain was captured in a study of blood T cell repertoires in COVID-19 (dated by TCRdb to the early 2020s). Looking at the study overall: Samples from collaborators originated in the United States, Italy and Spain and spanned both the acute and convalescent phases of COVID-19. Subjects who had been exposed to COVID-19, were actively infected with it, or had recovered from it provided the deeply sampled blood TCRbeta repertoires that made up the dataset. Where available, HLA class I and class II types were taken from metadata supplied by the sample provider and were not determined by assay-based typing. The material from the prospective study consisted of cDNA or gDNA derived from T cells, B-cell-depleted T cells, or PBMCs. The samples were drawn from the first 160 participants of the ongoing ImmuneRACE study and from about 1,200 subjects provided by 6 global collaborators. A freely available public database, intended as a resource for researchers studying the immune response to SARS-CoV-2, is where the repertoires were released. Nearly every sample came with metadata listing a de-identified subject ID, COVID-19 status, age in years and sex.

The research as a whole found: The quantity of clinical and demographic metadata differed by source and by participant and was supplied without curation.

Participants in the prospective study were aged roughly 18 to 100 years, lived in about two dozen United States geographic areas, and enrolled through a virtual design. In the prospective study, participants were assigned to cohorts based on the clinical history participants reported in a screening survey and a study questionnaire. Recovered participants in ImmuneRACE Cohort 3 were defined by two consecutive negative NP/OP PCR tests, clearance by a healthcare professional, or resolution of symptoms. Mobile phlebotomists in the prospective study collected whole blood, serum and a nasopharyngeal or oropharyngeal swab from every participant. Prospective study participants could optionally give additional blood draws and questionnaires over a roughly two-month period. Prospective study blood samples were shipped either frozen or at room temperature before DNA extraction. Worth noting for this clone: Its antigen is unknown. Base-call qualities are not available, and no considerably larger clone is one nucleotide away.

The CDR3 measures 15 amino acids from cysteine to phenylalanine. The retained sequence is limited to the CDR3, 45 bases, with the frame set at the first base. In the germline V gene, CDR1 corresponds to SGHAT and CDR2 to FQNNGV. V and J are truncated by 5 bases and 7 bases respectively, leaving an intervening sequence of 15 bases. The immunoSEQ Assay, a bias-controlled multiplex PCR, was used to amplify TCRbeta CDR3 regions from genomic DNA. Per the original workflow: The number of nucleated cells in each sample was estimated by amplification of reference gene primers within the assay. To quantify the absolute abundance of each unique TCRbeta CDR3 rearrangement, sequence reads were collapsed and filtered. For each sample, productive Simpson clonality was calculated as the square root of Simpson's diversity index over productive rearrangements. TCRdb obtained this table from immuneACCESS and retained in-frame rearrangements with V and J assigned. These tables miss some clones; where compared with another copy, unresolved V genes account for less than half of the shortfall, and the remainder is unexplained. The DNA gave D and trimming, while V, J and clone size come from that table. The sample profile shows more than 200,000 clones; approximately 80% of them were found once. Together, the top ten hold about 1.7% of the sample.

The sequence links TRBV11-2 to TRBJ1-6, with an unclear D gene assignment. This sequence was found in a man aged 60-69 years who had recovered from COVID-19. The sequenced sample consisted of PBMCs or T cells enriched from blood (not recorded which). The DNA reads TGTGCCAGCAGCCCGTCGGGCGGGGAGAATTCACCCCTCCACTTT. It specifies CASSPSGGENSPLHF.